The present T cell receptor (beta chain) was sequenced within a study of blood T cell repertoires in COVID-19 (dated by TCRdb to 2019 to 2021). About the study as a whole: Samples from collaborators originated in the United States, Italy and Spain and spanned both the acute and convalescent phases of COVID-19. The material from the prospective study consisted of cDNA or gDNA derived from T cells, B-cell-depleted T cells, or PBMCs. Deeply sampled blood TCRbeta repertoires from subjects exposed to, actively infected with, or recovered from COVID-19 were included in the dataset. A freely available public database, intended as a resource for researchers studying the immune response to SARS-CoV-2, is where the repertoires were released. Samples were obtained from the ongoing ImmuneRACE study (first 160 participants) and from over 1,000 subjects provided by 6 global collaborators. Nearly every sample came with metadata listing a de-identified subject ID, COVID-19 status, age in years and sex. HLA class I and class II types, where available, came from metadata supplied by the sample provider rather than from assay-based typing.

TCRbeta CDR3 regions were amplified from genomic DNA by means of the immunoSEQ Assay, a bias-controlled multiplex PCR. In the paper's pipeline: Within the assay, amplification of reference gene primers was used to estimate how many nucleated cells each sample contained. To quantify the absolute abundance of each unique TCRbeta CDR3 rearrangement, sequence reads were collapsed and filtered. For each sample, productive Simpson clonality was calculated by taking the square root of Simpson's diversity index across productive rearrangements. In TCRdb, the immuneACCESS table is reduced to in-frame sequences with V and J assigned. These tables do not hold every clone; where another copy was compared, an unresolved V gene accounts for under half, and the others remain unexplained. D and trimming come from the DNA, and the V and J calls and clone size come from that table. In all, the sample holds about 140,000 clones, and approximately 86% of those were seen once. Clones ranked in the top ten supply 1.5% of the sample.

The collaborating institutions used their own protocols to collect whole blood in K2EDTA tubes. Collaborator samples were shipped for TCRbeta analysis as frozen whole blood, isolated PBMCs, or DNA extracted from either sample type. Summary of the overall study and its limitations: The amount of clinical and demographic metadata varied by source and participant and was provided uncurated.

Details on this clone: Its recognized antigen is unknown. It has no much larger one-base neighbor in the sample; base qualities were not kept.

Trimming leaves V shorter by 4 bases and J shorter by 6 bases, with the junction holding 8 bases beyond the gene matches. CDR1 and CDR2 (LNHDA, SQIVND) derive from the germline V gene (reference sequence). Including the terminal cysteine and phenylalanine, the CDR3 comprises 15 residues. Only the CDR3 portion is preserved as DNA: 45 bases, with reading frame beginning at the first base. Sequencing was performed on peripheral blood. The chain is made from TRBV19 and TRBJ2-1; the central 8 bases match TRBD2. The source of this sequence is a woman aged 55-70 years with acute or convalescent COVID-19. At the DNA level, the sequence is TGTGCCAGTAGTACCCCGCGGGGGGCCATCAATGAGCAGTTCTTC. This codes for CASSTPRGAINEQFF.